The T cell receptor beta chain under discussion was sequenced for a study of blood T cell repertoires in COVID-19. Background on the study: From T cells, B-cell-depleted T cells, or PBMCs came the material, which was cDNA or gDNA.

Sequencing was performed with immunoSEQ multiplex PCR; in TCRdb, only in-frame clones are kept and a portion is missing. The sample carries some 450,000 clones, roughly 90% recorded once. The Seattle site enrolled patients during active infection and followed them longitudinally. The CDR3 contains 16 residues. Per germline, CDR1 SEHNR and CDR2 FQNEAQ (reference sequence). V lost 4 bases, J lost 6 bases, and 19 bases lay in between. V gene TRBV7-9 combines with J gene TRBJ2-1, with D tentatively TRBD2 (5 bases). This sequence originates from a man aged 18 to 30 with COVID-19, enrolled during active disease. Sequencing was performed on peripheral blood. CDR3 sequence (DNA): TGTGCCAGCAGCTACTTGGCCGGGGTGATGGCCAATGAGCAGTTCTTC. Encoded protein: CASSYLAGVMANEQFF.